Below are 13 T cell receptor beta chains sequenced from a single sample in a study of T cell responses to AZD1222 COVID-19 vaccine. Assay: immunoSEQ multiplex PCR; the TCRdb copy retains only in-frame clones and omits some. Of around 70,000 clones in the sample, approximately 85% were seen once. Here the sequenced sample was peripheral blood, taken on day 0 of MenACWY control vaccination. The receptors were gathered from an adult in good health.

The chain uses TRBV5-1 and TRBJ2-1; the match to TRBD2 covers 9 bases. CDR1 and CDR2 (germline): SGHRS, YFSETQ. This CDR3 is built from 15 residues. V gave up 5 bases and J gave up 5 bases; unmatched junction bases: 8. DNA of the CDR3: TGCGCCAGCAGAACGGTGACTAGCGGCAACAATGAGCAGTTCTTC. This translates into CASRTVTSGNNEQFF.

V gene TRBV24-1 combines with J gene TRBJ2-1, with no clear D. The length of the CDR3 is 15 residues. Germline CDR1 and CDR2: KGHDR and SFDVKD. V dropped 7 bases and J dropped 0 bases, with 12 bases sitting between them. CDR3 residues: CATSGEQSSYNEQFF. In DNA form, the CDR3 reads TGTGCCACCAGCGGTGAGCAGAGCTCCTACAATGAGCAGTTCTTC.

DNA of the CDR3: TGTGCCAGCAGCTTTTCCAGGGGTATTGATCAGCCCCAGCATTTT. It yields the protein CASSFSRGIDQPQHF. The chain couples TRBV5-8 to TRBJ1-5, with D perhaps TRBD1 (6 bases). Germline CDR1 reads SGHTS; CDR2 reads YDEGEE. The CDR3 sequence is 15 residues long. V lost 2 bases and J 5 bases, leaving 14 bases between the germline ends.

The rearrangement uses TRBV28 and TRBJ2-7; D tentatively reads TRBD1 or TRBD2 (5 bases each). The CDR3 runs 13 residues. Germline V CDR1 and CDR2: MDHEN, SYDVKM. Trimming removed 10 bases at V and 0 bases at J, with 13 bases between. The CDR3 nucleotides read TGTGCCACCTCACGAGGGGACTCCTACGAGCAGTACTTC. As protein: CATSRGDSYEQYF.

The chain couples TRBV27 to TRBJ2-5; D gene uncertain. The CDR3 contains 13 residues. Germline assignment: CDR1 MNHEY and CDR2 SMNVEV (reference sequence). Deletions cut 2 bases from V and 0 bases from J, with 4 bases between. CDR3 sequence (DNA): TGTGCCAGCAGTTTAGGGTACCAAGAGACCCAGTACTTC. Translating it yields CASSLGYQETQYF.

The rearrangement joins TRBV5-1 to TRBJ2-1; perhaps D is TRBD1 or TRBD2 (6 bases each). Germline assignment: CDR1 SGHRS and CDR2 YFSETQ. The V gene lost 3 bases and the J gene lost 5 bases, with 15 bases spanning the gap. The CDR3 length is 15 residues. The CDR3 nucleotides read TGCGCCAGCAGCTGGGGGGACCGGGACAACAATGAGCAGTTCTTC. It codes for CASSWGDRDNNEQFF.

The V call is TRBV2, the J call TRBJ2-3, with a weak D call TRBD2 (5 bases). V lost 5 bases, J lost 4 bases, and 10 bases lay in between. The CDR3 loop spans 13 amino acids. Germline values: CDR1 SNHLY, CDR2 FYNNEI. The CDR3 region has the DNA TGTGCCAGCAGTTGGACTGGTGCAGATACGCAGTATTTT. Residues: CASSWTGADTQYF. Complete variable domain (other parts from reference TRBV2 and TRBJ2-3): EPEVTQTPSHQVTQMGQEVILRCVPISNHLYFYWYRQILGQKVEFLVSFYNNEISEKSEIFDDQFSVERPDGSNFTLKIRSTKLEDSAMYFCASSWTGADTQYFGPGTRLTVL.

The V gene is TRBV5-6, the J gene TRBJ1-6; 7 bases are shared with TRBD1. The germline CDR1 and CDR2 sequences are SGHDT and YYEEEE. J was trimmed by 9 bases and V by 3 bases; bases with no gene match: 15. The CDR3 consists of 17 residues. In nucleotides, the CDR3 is TGTGCCAGCAGCTCATTTGTAGGGACGACAGGGCGTTCACCCCTCCACTTT. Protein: CASSSFVGTTGRSPLHF.

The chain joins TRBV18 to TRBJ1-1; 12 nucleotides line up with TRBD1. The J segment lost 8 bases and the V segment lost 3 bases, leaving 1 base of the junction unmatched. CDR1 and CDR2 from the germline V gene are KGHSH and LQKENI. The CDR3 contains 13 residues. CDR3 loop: CASSPGTGGEAFF. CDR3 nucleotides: TGTGCCAGCTCACCCGGGACAGGGGGCGAAGCTTTCTTT.

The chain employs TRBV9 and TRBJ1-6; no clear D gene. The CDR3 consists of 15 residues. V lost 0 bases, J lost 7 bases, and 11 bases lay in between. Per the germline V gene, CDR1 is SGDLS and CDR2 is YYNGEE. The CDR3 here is CASSVDGRWNSPLHF. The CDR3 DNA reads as TGTGCCAGCAGCGTAGATGGCAGATGGAATTCACCCCTCCACTTT.

The CDR3 region is CASSPQLTGNTIYF. As DNA, the CDR3 is TGTGCCAGCAGTCCACAGCTTACCGGAAACACCATATATTTT. The chain is built from TRBV2 and TRBJ1-3; D gene unclear. Per the germline V gene, CDR1 is SNHLY and CDR2 is FYNNEI. The CDR3 runs 14 residues. V shed 5 bases and J shed 4 bases, with 12 bases lying between them. Combining the CDR3 with reference TRBV2 and TRBJ1-3 gives the whole variable domain EPEVTQTPSHQVTQMGQEVILRCVPISNHLYFYWYRQILGQKVEFLVSFYNNEISEKSEIFDDQFSVERPDGSNFTLKIRSTKLEDSAMYFCASSPQLTGNTIYFGEGSWLTVV.

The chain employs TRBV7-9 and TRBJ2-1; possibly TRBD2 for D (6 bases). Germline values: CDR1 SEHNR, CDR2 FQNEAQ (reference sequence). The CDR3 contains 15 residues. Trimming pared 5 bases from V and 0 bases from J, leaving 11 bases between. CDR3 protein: CASSPRGSSYNEQFF. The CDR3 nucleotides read TGTGCCAGCAGCCCCCGGGGGAGCTCCTACAATGAGCAGTTCTTC. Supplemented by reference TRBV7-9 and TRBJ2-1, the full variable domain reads DTGVSQNPRHKITKRGQNVTFRCDPISEHNRLYWYRQTLGQGPEFLTYFQNEAQLEKSRLLSDRFSAERPKGSFSTLEIQRTEQGDSAMYLCASSPRGSSYNEQFFGPGTRLTVL.

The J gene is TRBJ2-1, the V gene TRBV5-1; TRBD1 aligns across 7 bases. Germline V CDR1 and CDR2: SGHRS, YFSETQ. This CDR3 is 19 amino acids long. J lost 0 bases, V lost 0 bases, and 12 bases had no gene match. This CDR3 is CASSLESPGGSYSYNEQFF. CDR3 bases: TGCGCCAGCAGCTTGGAGAGTCCAGGGGGAAGCTACTCCTACAATGAGCAGTTCTTC.